This note documents a single T cell receptor (beta chain) sequence. Its cognate antigen has yet to be identified. Per-base quality was not reported, and no clone a single base away is much larger than it. These data come from a study of blood T cell repertoires in COVID-19 (TCRdb year 2020). For context, the study as a whole: The collaborator samples originated in the United States, Italy and Spain and spanned the acute and convalescent phases of COVID-19. Where HLA class I and class II types were available, the types were taken from metadata supplied by the sample provider, not from assay-based typing. The samples were drawn from the first 160 participants of the ongoing ImmuneRACE study and from 1,254 subjects provided by 6 global collaborators. Sample metadata almost always included a de-identified subject ID, COVID-19 status, age in years and sex. The prospective study material was composed of cDNA or gDNA derived from T cells, B-cell-depleted T cells, or PBMCs. The dataset comprised deeply sampled blood TCRbeta repertoires from subjects exposed to, actively infected with, or recovered from COVID-19. The repertoires were made available in a free public database intended to serve as a resource for research on the immune response to SARS-CoV-2.

TCRbeta CDR3 regions were amplified from genomic DNA by means of the immunoSEQ Assay, a bias-controlled multiplex PCR. Regarding the original processing steps: The number of nucleated cells in each sample was estimated by amplification of reference gene primers within the assay. To quantify the absolute abundance of each unique TCRbeta CDR3 rearrangement, sequence reads were collapsed and filtered. For each sample, productive Simpson clonality was calculated as the square root of Simpson's diversity index across productive rearrangements. Sourced from immuneACCESS, this table was stored by TCRdb with only in-frame sequences that have V and J called. A share of the clones is absent; for the studies checked, an unresolved V gene accounts for under half, and the remainder has no known explanation. That table gives V, J and clone size, and the DNA gave D and trimming. This sample has 250,000 to 350,000 clones in its table, and 75% to 90% of those were observed once. The biggest ten clones account for 2% to 2.5% of the sample.

Samples from volunteer blood donors who had recovered from COVID-19 were contributed by a second Seattle source. Collaborating institutions collected whole blood in K2EDTA tubes following their own protocols. For TCRbeta analysis, collaborator samples were shipped as frozen whole blood, as isolated PBMCs, or as DNA extracted from either sample type. What the study reported, not specific to this receptor: The amount of clinical and demographic metadata varied by source and participant and was provided uncurated.

The CDR3 covers 15 residues, taking in both the cysteine and the phenylalanine. CDR3 DNA is the only sequence kept; it has 45 bases, read in frame from the first base. The junction carries 11 bases between V and J, which are trimmed by 1 base and 2 bases respectively. CDR1 is given as SGHTA and CDR2 as FQGNSA, both from the germline V gene. In this chain, TRBV7-2 is recombined with TRBJ1-2; a tentative D match to TRBD1 spans 6 bases. The specimen sequenced was peripheral blood. The source is a woman in her forties or fifties who had recovered from COVID-19. In nucleotide form, the sequence is TGTGCCAGCAGCTTAGATTGGACAGAAAACTATGGCTACACCTTC. Its protein product is CASSLDWTENYGYTF.